This is a list of T cell receptor beta chains from one sample in a study of T cell responses to AZD1222 COVID-19 vaccine. Sequencing was performed with immunoSEQ multiplex PCR; in TCRdb, only in-frame clones are kept and a portion is missing. Of approximately 130,000 clones listed, roughly 91% are singletons. Here the sequenced sample was peripheral blood, taken on day 0 of MenACWY control vaccination. These TCRs come from an adult in good health. The CDR3 runs from the conserved cysteine through the conserved F or W. The size of a clone is reported for some rows only, either as once, few or many, or as a class for expanded clones.

CDR3 protein,V gene,clone size
CASKGLARDEQFF,TRBV3-1/TRBV3-2,NA
CASSAGANYGYTF,TRBV9,NA
CAWSKKNTEAFF,TRBV30,NA
CASSFSYRGFPPAF,TRBV11-3,NA
CASSSGLAGVGYEQYF,TRBV7-2,NA
CASSLGGLAETQYF,TRBV11-3,NA
CASSLGYRAAETQYF,TRBV7-2,NA
CASSEWAGTNEQYF,TRBV25-1,NA
CASSGIVGGGFEKLFF,TRBV5-1,NA
CASSGDRVGDTQYF,TRBV5-1,NA
CATWTDNYGYTF,TRBV2,NA
CASSEFRRANPTEAFF,TRBV6-1,few
CATGPGLPPGFRANVLTF,TRBV2,NA
CASSPPIDSGNTIYF,TRBV18,NA
CASRTPGTGGTEAFF,TRBV6-5,few
CASSNRLAGGTETQYF,TRBV9,NA